This T cell receptor beta chain was retrieved from a study of Tregs in tolerant kidney transplant recipients. About the study: Related graft donors supplied nonmyeloablative bone marrow transplants, and mixed chimerism was transient.

With respect to this clone: The antigen is undetermined.

Overall study findings and caveats: Biological reproducibility was not directly addressed, but technical replication error appeared minimal.

The CDR3 consists of 13 residues. Trimming shortened V by 6 bases and J by 2 bases, and 11 bases separated the two germline ends. Germline CDR1 is GTSNPN and CDR2 is SVGIG (reference sequence). Produced via immunoSEQ multiplex PCR; TCRdb's table is partial and in-frame only. In the table there are nearly 95,000 clones, roughly 93% of which are singletons. V is TRBV30 and J is TRBJ2-1; D gene uncertain. The sample here was CD4+ T cells from blood, taken before the transplant. This sequence originates from a human donor who received a combined kidney and bone marrow transplant. The CDR3 coding sequence is TGTGCCTGCGACTCCAATCCCTACAATGAGCAGTTCTTC. Translated, it gives CACDSNPYNEQFF.